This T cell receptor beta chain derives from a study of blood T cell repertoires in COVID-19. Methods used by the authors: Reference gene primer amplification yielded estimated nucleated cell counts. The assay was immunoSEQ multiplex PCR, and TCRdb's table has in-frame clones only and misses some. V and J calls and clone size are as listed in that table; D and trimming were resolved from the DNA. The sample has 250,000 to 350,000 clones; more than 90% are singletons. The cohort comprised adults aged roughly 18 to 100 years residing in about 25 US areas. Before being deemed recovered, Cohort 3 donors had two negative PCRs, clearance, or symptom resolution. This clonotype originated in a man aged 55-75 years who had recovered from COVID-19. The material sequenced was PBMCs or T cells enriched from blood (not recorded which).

The CDR3 here is CASSPSRTSGRKAFHYEQYF. The CDR3 DNA sequence: TGTGCCAGCAGCCCCAGCAGGACTAGCGGGAGGAAAGCCTTTCACTACGAGCAGTACTTC. The chain has TRBV11-3 and TRBJ2-7; TRBD2 matches at 14 bases. The germline V gene has CDR1 SGHNT and CDR2 YENEEA. This CDR3 has 20 amino acids. The V and J ends lost 5 bases and 3 bases, in that order; junction bases with no gene match: 18.